This is a list of T cell receptor beta chains from one sample in a study of Ad26.COV2.S vaccination and SARS-CoV-2 variants. Produced via immunoSEQ multiplex PCR; TCRdb's table is partial and in-frame only. The repertoire holds some 290,000 clones, with over 80% as singletons. Sequencing was performed on peripheral blood, taken in a trial of Ad26.COV2.S vaccine versus placebo. The source of these receptors is a person between 18 and 65 years old who received the Ad26.COV2.S COVID-19 vaccine or a placebo. The CDR3 runs from the conserved cysteine through the conserved F or W. The D gene is left open where the match is weak. Only some rows state a clone size, as once, few, many or a class for expanded clones.

v_call	cdr3_length	d_call	j_call	clone_size	cdr3_nt	cdr3_aa
TRBV4-1	19	.	TRBJ2-1	.	TGCGCCAGCAGCCAGGCAGGACAGGGCGGGCTAGCGGGGCACAATGAGCAGTTCTTC	CASSQAGQGGLAGHNEQFF
TRBV28	12	.	TRBJ1-1	.	TGTGCCAGCAGTTTTACAAGGAATGAAGCTTTCTTT	CASSFTRNEAFF
TRBV11-2	15	TRBD1	TRBJ1-6	.	TGTGCCAGCAGCTTAGGGGACAGGGAGGATTCACCCCTCCACTTT	CASSLGDREDSPLHF
TRBV12-5	17	.	TRBJ2-3	.	TGTGCTAGTGGTTTACTAACCGGGACAACGAGCACAGATACGCAGTATTTT	CASGLLTGTTSTDTQYF
TRBV28	15	.	TRBJ1-4	.	TGTGCCAGCAGATCCGGGTTTGCAACTAATGAAAAACTGTTTTTT	CASRSGFATNEKLFF
TRBV6-5	14	.	TRBJ1-6	once	TGTGCCAGCAGTTATCCCTCAGAGACATTCCCCCTCCACTTT	CASSYPSETFPLHF
TRBV7-9	17	TRBD1	TRBJ2-7	.	TGTGCCAGCAGCTTACCTATAGGACAGGGACACTCCTACGAGCAGTACTTC	CASSLPIGQGHSYEQYF
TRBV5-4	16	TRBD2	TRBJ2-1	.	TGTGCCAGCAGCGGAAAGCGGGGGGGCCTTGGAAATGAGCAGTTCTTC	CASSGKRGGLGNEQFF
TRBV7-6	16	.	TRBJ2-2	.	TGTGCCAGCAGCCAATTGACAGGAATGGACACCGGGGAGCTGTTTTTT	CASSQLTGMDTGELFF
TRBV2	15	.	TRBJ2-4	.	TGTGCCAGCAGTGTCGGGGTGCTAGCCAAAAACATTCAGTACTTC	CASSVGVLAKNIQYF
TRBV3-1/TRBV3-2	17	TRBD1	TRBJ1-6	.	TGTGCCAGCAGCTTAACCCCGGGACAGATCTATAATTCACCCCTCCACTTT	CASSLTPGQIYNSPLHF
TRBV5-1	14	.	TRBJ1-1	.	TGCGCCAGCAGCTTTACCCATTCAAACACTGAAGCTTTCTTT	CASSFTHSNTEAFF
TRBV6-2/TRBV6-3	16	.	TRBJ1-6	.	TGTGCCAGCAGTTGGGTACGGCGCGAATATAATTCACCCCTCCACTTT	CASSWVRREYNSPLHF
TRBV7-2	15	TRBD1	TRBJ2-2	few	TGTGCCAGCAGCTCCCGGGACAGTATGACCGGGGAGCTGTTTTTT	CASSSRDSMTGELFF
TRBV5-1	16	TRBD1	TRBJ2-2	.	TGCGCCAGCAGCGGGACGGGACAGGGTGCCACCGGGGAGCTGTTTTTT	CASSGTGQGATGELFF
TRBV15	16	TRBD1	TRBJ2-5	.	TGTGCCACCAGCAGACCAGAACCTGGGACAGGGGGGACCCAGTACTTC	CATSRPEPGTGGTQYF
TRBV28	13	.	TRBJ1-2	.	TGTGCCAGCAGTTTACTCCATGGGTATGGCTACACCTTC	CASSLLHGYGYTF
TRBV27	13	TRBD2	TRBJ2-1	.	TGTGCCAGTTCCGGGTGGGGGGGCAATGAGCAGTTCTTC	CASSGWGGNEQFF
TRBV19	14	.	TRBJ2-5	.	TGTGCCAGTAGTATTAAGGGTAGCGGAGAGACCCAGTACTTC	CASSIKGSGETQYF
TRBV19	12	.	TRBJ1-5	.	TGTGCCAGTAGTCACCTCGAAGGGAATTTGCTTTTT	CASSHLEGNLLF
TRBV7-2	17	TRBD2	TRBJ2-3	once	TGTGCCAGCAGTCCCTTCCGGACTAGCGGGGGGGGAGATACGCAGTATTTT	CASSPFRTSGGGDTQYF
TRBV19	15	TRBD1	TRBJ2-7	.	TGTGCCAGTAGTCAGCCGGGACAGGGGGCATACGAGCAGTACTTC	CASSQPGQGAYEQYF
TRBV5-4	17	TRBD1	TRBJ2-7	.	TGTGCCAGCAGCTCTTATCCGGGACAGGGGTGGTCCTACGAGCAGTACTTC	CASSSYPGQGWSYEQYF
TRBV7-2	13	TRBD2	TRBJ2-5	.	TGTGCCAGCAGCTTAGCAGTTGCGGGAGCGCTATACTTC	CASSLAVAGALYF
TRBV5-5	14	TRBD1	TRBJ1-5	.	TGTGCCAGCAGCTCGACAGGGGCCGGTCAGCCCCAGCATTTT	CASSSTGAGQPQHF
TRBV6-6	18	TRBD1	TRBJ1-5	.	TGTGCCAGCAGCCGATCCGACAGGGGACTCGGAGCACATCAGCCCCAGCATTTT	CASSRSDRGLGAHQPQHF
TRBV13	14	.	TRBJ2-7	once	TGTGCCACCCGACAAGAAGGACAGACCTACGAGCAGTACTTC	CATRQEGQTYEQYF
TRBV29-1	13	.	TRBJ2-4	.	TGCAGCGTGGAGGGGCGGTGGGGGGACATTCAGTACTTC	CSVEGRWGDIQYF
TRBV2	14	.	TRBJ2-1	.	TGTGCCAGCAGTGAGGAGGGGGACTACAATGAGCAGTTCTTC	CASSEEGDYNEQFF
TRBV21-1	20	.	TRBJ1-2	.	TGTGCCAGCAGCATCCCTGCTCCTTTGACAGGGAGGAAAGGTAACTATGGCTACACCTTC	CASSIPAPLTGRKGNYGYTF
TRBV4-2	15	.	TRBJ2-7	.	TGTGCCAGCAGCCAAGCTGGGGGGGGCCAATACGAGCAGTACTTC	CASSQAGGGQYEQYF
TRBV6-1	11	.	TRBJ1-1	.	TGTGCCAGCAGTGAAGGATTTGAAGCTTTCTTT	CASSEGFEAFF
TRBV18	20	.	TRBJ1-6	.	TGTGCCAGCTCCCCACTCCGGGACACAGGGAACTGGGGGAAAAATTCACCCCTCCACTTT	CASSPLRDTGNWGKNSPLHF
TRBV4-1	16	TRBD1	TRBJ1-5	few	TGCGCCAGCAGCCTCGGGACAGAGCTTAGCAATCAGCCCCAGCATTTT	CASSLGTELSNQPQHF
TRBV28	14	.	TRBJ1-1	.	TGTGCCAGCAGTTTACCCAGGGTGAACACTGAAGCTTTCTTT	CASSLPRVNTEAFF
TRBV19	15	.	TRBJ2-3	.	TGTGCCAGTAGTACGACAGGGACGGGGGCAGATACGCAGTATTTT	CASSTTGTGADTQYF
TRBV7-9	13	TRBD1	TRBJ1-2	.	TGTGCCAGCAGCCCGGACAGGGGCTATGGCTACACCTTC	CASSPDRGYGYTF
TRBV5-4	16	.	TRBJ2-5	.	TGTGCCAGCAGCTTGGGGGTGGGGGCAGGGGAAGAGACCCAGTACTTC	CASSLGVGAGEETQYF
TRBV7-6	13	.	TRBJ1-6	.	TGTGCCAGCAGCTTATATAGGGACTCACCCCTCCACTTT	CASSLYRDSPLHF
TRBV5-1	14	TRBD2	TRBJ2-3	.	TGCGCCAGCAGACTGCGGGGGGGCACAGATACGCAGTATTTT	CASRLRGGTDTQYF
TRBV29-1	14	.	TRBJ2-7	.	TGCAGCGTCTCCCGGTCGGGCAGGGGGGAAAAGCAGTACTTC	CSVSRSGRGEKQYF
TRBV13	15	.	TRBJ2-2	few	TGTGCCAGCAGCTTAGGGGGGCGAAACACCGGGGAGCTGTTTTTT	CASSLGGRNTGELFF
TRBV19	15	.	TRBJ1-1	.	TGTGCCAGTACTCCTTGGGCGGGGATGAACACTGAAGCTTTCTTT	CASTPWAGMNTEAFF
TRBV29-1	11	.	TRBJ1-2	.	TGCAGCGTTGAAGAGGGAGGCGGCTACACCTTC	CSVEEGGGYTF
TRBV6-6	13	.	TRBJ1-6	.	TGTGCCAGCAGTTACTCGACCCGTTCACCCCTCCACTTT	CASSYSTRSPLHF
TRBV5-4	15	.	TRBJ1-2	.	TGTGCCAGCAGCCCCCCCGCGGGACGGCGCCACGACTACACCTTC	CASSPPAGRRHDYTF
TRBV15	16	.	TRBJ2-3	.	TGTGCCACCAGCAGAGGCTCCCAGGGGCGGAAAGATACGCAGTATTTT	CATSRGSQGRKDTQYF
TRBV5-4	13	.	TRBJ1-6	.	TGTGCCAGCAGCTTGACCCTGGGATCACCCCTCCACTTT	CASSLTLGSPLHF
TRBV5-4	14	.	TRBJ2-4	.	TGTGCCAGCAGCTTGATCGGAGACAAAAACATTCAGTACTTC	CASSLIGDKNIQYF